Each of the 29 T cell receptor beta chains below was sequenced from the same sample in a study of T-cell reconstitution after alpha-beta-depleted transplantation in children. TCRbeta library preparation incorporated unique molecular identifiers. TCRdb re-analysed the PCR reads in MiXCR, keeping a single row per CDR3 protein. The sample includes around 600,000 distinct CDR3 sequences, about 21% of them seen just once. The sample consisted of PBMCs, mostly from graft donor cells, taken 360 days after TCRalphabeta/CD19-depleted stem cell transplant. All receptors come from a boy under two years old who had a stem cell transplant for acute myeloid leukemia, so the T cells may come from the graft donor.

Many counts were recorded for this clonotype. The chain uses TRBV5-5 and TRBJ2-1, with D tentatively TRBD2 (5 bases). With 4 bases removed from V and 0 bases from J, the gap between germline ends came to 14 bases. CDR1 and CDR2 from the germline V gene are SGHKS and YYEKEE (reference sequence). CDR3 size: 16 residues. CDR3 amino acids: CASSPLMGSSYNEQFF. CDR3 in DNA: TGTGCCAGCAGCCCGCTTATGGGGAGCTCCTACAATGAGCAGTTCTTC.

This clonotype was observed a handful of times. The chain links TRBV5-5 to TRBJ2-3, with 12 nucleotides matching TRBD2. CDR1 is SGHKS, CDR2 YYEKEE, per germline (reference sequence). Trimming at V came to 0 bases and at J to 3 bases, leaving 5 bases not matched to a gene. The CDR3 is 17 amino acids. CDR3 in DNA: TGTGCCAGCAGCTTGGACCTAGCGGGGGGGCTAACAGATACGCAGTATTTT. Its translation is CASSLDLAGGLTDTQYF.

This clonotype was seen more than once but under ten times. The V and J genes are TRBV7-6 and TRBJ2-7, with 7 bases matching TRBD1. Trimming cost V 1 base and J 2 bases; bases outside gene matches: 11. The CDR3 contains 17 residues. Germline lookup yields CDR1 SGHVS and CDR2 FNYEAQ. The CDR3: CASSLEAGTDITYEQYF. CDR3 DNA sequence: TGTGCCAGCAGCTTAGAAGCCGGGACAGATATAACCTACGAGCAGTACTTC.

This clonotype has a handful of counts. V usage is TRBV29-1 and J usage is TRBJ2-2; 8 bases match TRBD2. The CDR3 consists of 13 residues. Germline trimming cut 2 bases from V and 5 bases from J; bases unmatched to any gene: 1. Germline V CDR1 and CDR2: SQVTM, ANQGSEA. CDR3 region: CSVEIAGTGELFF. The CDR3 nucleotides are TGCAGCGTTGAAATAGCGGGGACCGGGGAGCTGTTTTTT.

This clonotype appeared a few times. The CDR3 loop is CASSLQGALQPQHF. The DNA of the CDR3 is TGTGCCAGCAGTTTACAGGGGGCCCTTCAGCCCCAGCATTTT. This sequence joins TRBV12-3 or TRBV12-4 and TRBJ1-5; 8 bases agree with TRBD1. The trim removed 2 bases at V and 6 bases at J, leaving 3 bases unmatched. This CDR3 region has 14 residues.

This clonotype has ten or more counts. As DNA, the CDR3 is TGCGCCAGCACCCCAGCGGCCAGCTCCTACAATGAGCAGTTCTTC. It specifies CASTPAASSYNEQFF. This chain links TRBV5-1 with TRBJ2-1; D might be TRBD2 (5 bases). This CDR3 comprises 15 residues. Germline V CDR1 and CDR2: SGHRS, YFSETQ. Trimming pared 6 bases from V and 0 bases from J, leaving 13 bases between.

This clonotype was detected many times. CDR3 residues: CAAGTRRSTDTQYF. The CDR3 DNA sequence: TGTGCGGCGGGGACTCGCCGTAGCACAGATACGCAGTATTTT. The J gene is TRBJ2-3, the V gene TRBV25-1; D may be TRBD2 (6 bases). The germline V gene encodes CDR1 MGHDK and CDR2 SYGVNS. The CDR3 consists of 14 residues. The full variable domain, in which reference TRBV25-1 and TRBJ2-3 provide the parts outside the CDR3, is EADIYQTPRYLVIGTGKKITLECSQTMGHDKMYWYQQDPGMELHLIHYSYGVNSTEKGDLSSESTVSRIRTEHFPLTLESARPSHTSQYLCAAGTRRSTDTQYFGPGTRLTVL.

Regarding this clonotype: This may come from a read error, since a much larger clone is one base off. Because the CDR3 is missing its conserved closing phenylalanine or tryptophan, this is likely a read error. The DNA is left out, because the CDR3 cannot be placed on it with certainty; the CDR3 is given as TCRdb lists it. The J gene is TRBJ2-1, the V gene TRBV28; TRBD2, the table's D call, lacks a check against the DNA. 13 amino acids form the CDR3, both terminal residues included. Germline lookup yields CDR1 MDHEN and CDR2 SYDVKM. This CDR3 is CASSHDRALAPFL.

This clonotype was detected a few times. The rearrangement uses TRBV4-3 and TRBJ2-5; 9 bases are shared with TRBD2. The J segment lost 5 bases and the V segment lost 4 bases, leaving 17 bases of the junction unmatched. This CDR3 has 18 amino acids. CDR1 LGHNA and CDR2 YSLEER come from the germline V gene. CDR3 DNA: TGCGCCAGCAGCCTACGACTAACTAGCGGGCCGCCTGGGGAGACCCAGTACTTC. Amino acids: CASSLRLTSGPPGETQYF.

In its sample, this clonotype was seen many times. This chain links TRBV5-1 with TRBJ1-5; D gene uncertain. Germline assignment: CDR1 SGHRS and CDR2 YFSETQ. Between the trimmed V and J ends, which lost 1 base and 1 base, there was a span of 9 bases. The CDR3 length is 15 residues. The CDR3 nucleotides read TGCGCCAGCAGCTTGCGCGGTTGGAGCAATCAGCCCCAGCATTTT. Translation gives CASSLRGWSNQPQHF.

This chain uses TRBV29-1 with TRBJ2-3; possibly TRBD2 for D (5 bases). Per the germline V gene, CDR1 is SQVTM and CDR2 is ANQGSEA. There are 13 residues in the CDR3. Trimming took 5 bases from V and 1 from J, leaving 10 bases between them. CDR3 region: CSVCPAGTDTQYF. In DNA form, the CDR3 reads TGCAGCGTTTGCCCAGCGGGCACAGATACGCAGTATTTT.

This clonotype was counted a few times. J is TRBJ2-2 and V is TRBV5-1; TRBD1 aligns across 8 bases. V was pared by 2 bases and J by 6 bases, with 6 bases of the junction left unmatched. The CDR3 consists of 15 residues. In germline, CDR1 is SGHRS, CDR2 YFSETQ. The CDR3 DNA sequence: TGCGCCAGCAGCTTCCCCGGACAGGGACCCGGGGAGCTGTTTTTT. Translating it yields CASSFPGQGPGELFF.

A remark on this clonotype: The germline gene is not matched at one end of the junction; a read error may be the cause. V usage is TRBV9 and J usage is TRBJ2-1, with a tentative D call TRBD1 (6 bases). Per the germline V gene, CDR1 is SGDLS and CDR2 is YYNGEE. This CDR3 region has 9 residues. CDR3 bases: TGTGCCAGCAGCTCTCACAGGGACTTC. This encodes CASSSHRDF. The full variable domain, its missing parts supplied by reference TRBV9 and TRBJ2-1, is DSGVTQTPKHLITATGQRVTLRCSPRSGDLSVYWYQQSLDQGLQFLIQYYNGEERAKGNILERFSAQQFPDLHSELNLSSLELGDSALYFCASSSHRDFGPGTRLTVL.

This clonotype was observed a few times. The CDR3 coding sequence is TGCAGTGCTAGAAGAGGGGGCGTGGGTAGGTCCTACGAGCAGTACGTC. Its protein is CSARRGGVGRSYEQYV. This chain links TRBV20-1 with TRBJ2-7; 7 bases are shared with TRBD1. Germline V gene lookup returns CDR1 DFQATT and CDR2 SNEGSKA (reference sequence). J lost 1 base, V lost 2 bases, and 11 bases had no gene match. CDR3 length equals 16 residues.

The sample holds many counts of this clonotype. For the CDR3, the DNA is TGTGCCAGCAGCGCGGCAGGACCTAGCACAGATACGCAGTATTTT. It yields the protein CASSAAGPSTDTQYF. The chain combines TRBV7-2 with TRBJ2-3; D is uncertain. The germline V and J ends were trimmed by 5 bases and 0 bases, with 12 bases remaining between them. This CDR3 spans 15 amino acids. The germline CDR1 and CDR2 sequences are SGHTA and FQGNSA.

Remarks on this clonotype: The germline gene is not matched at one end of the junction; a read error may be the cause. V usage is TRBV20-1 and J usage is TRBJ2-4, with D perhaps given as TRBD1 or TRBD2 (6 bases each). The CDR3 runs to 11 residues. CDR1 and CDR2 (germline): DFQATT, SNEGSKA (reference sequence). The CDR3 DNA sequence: TGCAGTGCTAGAGATCATCACAGGGAGGACTTC. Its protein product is CSARDHHREDF.

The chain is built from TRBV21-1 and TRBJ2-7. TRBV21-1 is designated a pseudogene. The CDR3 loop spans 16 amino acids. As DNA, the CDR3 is TGTGCCAGCAGCAAAGAGTGCCAGAGACCGGTGGACGAGCAGTACTTC. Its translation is CASSKECQRPVDEQYF.

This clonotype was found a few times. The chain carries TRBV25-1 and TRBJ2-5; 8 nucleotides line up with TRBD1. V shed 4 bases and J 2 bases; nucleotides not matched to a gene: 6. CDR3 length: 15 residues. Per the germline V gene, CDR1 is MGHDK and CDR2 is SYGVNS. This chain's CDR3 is CASSVRTGSQETQYF. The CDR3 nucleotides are TGTGCCAGCAGTGTGCGGACAGGGAGTCAAGAGACCCAGTACTTC.

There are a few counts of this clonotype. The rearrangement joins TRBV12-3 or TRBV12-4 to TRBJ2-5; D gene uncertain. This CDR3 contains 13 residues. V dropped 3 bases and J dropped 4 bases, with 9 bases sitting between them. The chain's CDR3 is CASSFKGGETQYF. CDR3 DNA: TGTGCCAGCAGTTTTAAGGGTGGAGAGACCCAGTACTTC.

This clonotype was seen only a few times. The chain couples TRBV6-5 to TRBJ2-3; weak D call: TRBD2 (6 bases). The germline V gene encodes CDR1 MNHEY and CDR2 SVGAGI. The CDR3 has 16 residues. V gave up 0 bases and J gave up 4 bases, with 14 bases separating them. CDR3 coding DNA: TGTGCCAGCAGTTACTCGCGGGACGTCGGCTCAGATACGCAGTATTTT. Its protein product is CASSYSRDVGSDTQYF.

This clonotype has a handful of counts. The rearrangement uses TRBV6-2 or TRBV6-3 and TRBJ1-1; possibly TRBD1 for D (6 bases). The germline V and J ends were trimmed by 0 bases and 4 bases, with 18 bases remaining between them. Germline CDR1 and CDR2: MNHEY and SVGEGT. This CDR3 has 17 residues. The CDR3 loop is CASSYSRVAGVSTEAFF. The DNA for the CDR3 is TGTGCCAGCAGTTACTCGAGGGTGGCAGGGGTGAGCACTGAAGCTTTCTTT.

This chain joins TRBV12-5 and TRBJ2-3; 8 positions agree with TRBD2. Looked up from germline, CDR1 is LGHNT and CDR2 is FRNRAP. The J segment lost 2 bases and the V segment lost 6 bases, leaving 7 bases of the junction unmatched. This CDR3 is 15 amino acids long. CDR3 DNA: TGTGCTAGTGGCGGGGGGGCCCAGTCCACAGATACGCAGTATTTT. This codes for CASGGGAQSTDTQYF.

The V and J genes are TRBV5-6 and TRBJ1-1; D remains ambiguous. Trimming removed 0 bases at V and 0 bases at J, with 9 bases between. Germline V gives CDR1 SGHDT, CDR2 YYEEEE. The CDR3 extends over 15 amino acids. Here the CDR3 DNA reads TGTGCCAGCAGCTTGGTGGTGACACTGAACACTGAAGCTTTCTTT. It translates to CASSLVVTLNTEAFF.

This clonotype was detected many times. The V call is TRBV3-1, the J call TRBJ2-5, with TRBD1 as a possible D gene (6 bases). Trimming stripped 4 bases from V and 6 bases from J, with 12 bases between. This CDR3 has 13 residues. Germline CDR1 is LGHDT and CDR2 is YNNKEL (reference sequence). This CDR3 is CASSRQVSQTQYF. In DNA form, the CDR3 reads TGTGCCAGCAGCCGACAGGTTTCGCAGACCCAGTACTTC.

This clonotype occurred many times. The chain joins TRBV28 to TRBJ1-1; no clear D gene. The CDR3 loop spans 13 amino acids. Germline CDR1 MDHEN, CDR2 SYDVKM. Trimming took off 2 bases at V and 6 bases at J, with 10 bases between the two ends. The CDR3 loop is CASSLEWRAEAFF. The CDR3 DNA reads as TGTGCCAGCAGTTTAGAGTGGAGAGCTGAAGCTTTCTTT.

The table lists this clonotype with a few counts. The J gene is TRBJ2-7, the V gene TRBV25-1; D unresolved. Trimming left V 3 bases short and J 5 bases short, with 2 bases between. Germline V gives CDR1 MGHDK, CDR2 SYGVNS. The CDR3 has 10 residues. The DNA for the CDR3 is TGTGCCAGCAGTGACCACGAGCAGTACTTC. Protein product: CASSDHEQYF.

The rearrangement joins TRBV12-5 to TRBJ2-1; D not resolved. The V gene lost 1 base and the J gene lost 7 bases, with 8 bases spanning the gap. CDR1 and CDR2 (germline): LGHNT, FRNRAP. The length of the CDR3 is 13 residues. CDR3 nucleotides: TGTGCTAGTGGTTTGGATACAGAAAATGAGCAGTTCTTC. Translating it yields CASGLDTENEQFF.

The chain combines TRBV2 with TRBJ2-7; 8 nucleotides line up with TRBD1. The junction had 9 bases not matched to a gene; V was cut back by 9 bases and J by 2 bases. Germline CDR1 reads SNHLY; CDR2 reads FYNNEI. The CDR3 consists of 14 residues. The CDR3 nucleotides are TGTGCCAGTACCCGACAGGGGCTGACCTACGAGCAGTACGTC. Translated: CASTRQGLTYEQYV.

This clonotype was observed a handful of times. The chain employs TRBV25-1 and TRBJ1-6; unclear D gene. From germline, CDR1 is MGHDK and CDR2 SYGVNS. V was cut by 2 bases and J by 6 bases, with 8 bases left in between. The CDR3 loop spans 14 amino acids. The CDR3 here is CASSEISLNSPLHF. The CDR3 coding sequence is TGTGCCAGCAGTGAAATCAGCCTTAATTCACCCCTCCACTTT.